This record concerns one T cell receptor (beta chain) sequence. Seattle's enrolled individuals joined amid active infection and were then monitored longitudinally. CDR1 and CDR2 (germline): MNHEY, SVGAGI. The CDR3 runs to 14 residues. V gave up 6 bases and J gave up 0 bases, with 11 bases separating them. In the study's own analysis: Amplified reference gene primers provided the basis for estimating nucleated cell counts. The table came from immunoSEQ multiplex PCR; TCRdb's copy has only in-frame clones and leaves some out. The V and J calls and clone size are taken from that table; D and trimming were inferred from the DNA. Altogether roughly 320,000 clones are present, 85% to 90% being singletons, with the ten largest covering 1.8%. The data belong to a study of blood T cell repertoires in COVID-19.

This TCR came from a woman under 40 with COVID-19, enrolled during active disease. V is TRBV6-5 and J is TRBJ1-2; D might be TRBD1 (6 bases). The source material was peripheral blood. As DNA, the CDR3 is TGTGCCAGCAGATCGGACAGAACTAACTATGGCTACACCTTC. Residues: CASRSDRTNYGYTF.